This T cell receptor (beta chain) is drawn from a study of T-cell reconstitution after alpha-beta-depleted transplantation in children. Preparation of the TCRbeta library was carried out with unique molecular identifiers. MiXCR, applied by TCRdb to the PCR reads, yields one record per CDR3 protein. This table holds about 500,000 distinct CDR3 sequences, about 31% found once. This receptor was taken from a human donor who donated a stem cell graft to a child with aplastic anemia. The source material was PBMCs from the stem cell graft donor, sampled from the stem cell graft.

CDR3 protein: CASSRGDRADTEAFF. As DNA, the CDR3 is TGTGCCAGCAGCCGGGGGGACAGGGCAGACACTGAAGCTTTCTTT. V is TRBV5-4 and J is TRBJ1-1, with TRBD1 identical over 9 bases. After removal of 4 bases from V and 3 bases from J, the junction contained 7 bases not matched to a gene. This CDR3 is built from 15 residues. The germline CDR1 and CDR2 sequences are SGHNT and YYREEE (reference sequence).